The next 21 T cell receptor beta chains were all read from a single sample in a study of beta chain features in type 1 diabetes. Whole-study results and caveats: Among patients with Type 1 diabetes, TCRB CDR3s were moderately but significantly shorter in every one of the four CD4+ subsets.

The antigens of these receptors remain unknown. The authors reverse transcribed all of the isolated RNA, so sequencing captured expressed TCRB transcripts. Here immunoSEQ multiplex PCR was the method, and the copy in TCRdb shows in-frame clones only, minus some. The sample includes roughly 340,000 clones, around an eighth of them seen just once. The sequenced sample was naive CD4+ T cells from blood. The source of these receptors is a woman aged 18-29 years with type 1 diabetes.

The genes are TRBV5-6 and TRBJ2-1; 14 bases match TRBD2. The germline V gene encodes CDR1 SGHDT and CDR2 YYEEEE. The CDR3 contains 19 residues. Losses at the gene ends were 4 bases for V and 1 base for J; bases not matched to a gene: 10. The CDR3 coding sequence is TGTGCCAGCAGCCCGGACCCGGGACTAGCGGGGGCTTCCTACAATGAGCAGTTCTTC. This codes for CASSPDPGLAGASYNEQFF.

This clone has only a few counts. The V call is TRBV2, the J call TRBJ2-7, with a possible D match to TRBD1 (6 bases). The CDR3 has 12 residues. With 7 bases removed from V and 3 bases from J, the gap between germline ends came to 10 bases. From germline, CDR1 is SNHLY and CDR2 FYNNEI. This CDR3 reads CASIKQGYEQYF. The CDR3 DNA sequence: TGTGCCAGCATTAAACAGGGCTACGAGCAGTACTTC.

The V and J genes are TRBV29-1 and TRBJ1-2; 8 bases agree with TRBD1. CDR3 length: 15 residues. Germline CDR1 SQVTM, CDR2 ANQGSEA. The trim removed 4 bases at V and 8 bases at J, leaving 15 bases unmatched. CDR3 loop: CSVAGRGLGIRGYTF. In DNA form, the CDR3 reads TGCAGCGTTGCCGGCAGGGGGCTGGGGATAAGAGGCTACACCTTC.

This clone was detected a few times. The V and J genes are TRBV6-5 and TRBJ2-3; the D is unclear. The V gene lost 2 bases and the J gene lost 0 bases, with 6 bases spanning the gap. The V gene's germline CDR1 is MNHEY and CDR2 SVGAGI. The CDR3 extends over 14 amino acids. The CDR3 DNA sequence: TGTGCCAGCAGTTACCAACTTAGCACAGATACGCAGTATTTT. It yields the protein CASSYQLSTDTQYF.

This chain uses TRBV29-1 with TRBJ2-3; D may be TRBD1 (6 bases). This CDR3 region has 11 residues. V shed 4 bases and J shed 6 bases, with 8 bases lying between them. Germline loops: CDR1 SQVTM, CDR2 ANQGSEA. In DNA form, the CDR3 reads TGCAGCGTTGCACAGGGCGATACGCAGTATTTT. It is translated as CSVAQGDTQYF.

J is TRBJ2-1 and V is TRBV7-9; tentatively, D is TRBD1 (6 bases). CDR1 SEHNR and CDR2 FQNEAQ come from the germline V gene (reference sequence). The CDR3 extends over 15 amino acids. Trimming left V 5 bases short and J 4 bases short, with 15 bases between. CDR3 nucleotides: TGTGCCAGCAGCGAGACGGGACACCGGTACAATGAGCAGTTCTTC. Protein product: CASSETGHRYNEQFF.

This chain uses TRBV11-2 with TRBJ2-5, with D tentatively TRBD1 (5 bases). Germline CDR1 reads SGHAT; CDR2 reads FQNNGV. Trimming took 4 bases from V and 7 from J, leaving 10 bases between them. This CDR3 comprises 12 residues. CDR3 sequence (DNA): TGTGCCAGCAGCTCGGACAAAGGGACCCAGTACTTC. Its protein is CASSSDKGTQYF.

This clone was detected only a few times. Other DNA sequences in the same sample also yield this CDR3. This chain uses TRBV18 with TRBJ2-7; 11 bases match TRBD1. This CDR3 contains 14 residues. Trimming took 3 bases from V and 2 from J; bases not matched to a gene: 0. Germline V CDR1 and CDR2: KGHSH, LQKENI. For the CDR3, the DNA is TGTGCCAGCTCACCGGGACAGGGGGCCTACGAGCAGTACTTC. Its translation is CASSPGQGAYEQYF.

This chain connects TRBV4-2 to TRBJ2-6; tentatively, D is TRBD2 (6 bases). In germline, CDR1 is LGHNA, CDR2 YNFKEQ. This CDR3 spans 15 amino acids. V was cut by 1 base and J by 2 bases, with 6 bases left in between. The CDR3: CASSQAGAGANVLTF. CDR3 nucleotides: TGTGCCAGCAGCCAAGCGGGAGCTGGGGCCAACGTCCTGACTTTC.

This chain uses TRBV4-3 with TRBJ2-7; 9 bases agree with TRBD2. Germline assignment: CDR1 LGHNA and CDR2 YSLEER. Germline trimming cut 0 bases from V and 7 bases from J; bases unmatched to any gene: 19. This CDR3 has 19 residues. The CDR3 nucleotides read TGCGCCAGCAGCCAAGATCTCTTTGCTCCTAGCGGGGTATCGGGGGAGCAGTACTTC. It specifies CASSQDLFAPSGVSGEQYF.

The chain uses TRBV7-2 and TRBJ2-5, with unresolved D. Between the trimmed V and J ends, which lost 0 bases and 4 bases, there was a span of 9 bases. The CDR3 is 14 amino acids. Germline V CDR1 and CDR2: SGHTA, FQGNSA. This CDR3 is CASSLASRPETQYF. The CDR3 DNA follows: TGTGCCAGCAGCTTAGCGTCCCGTCCAGAGACCCAGTACTTC.

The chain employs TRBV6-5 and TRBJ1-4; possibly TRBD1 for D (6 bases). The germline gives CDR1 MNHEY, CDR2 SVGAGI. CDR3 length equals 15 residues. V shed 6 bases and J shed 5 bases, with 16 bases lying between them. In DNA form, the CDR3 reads TGTGCCAGCAGGCCTACAGGGTTGGGGAATGAAAAACTGTTTTTT. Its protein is CASRPTGLGNEKLFF.

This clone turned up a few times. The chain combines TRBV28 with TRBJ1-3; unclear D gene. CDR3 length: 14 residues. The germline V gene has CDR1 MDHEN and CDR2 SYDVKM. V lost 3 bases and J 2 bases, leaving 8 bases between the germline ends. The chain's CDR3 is CASSFHTTGNTIYF. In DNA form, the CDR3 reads TGTGCCAGCAGTTTCCACACAACTGGAAACACCATATATTTT.

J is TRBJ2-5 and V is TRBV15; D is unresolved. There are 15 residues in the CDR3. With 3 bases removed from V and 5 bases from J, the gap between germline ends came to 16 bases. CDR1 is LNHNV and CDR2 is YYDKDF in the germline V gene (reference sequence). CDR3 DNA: TGTGCCACCAGCAGGACTCGGCCCGGCTCGGAGACCCAGTACTTC. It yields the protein CATSRTRPGSETQYF.

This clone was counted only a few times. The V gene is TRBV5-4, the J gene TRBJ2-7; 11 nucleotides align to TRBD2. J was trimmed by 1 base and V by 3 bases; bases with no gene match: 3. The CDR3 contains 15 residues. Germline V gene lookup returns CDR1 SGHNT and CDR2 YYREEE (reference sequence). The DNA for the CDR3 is TGTGCCAGCAGCTCGAGGACTAGCGGGTCCTACGAGCAGTACTTC. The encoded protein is CASSSRTSGSYEQYF. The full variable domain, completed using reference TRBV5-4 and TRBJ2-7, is ETGVTQSPTHLIKTRGQQVTLRCSSQSGHNTVSWYQQALGQGPQFIFQYYREEENGRGNFPPRFSGLQFPNYSSELNVNALELDDSALYLCASSSRTSGSYEQYFGPGTRLTVT.

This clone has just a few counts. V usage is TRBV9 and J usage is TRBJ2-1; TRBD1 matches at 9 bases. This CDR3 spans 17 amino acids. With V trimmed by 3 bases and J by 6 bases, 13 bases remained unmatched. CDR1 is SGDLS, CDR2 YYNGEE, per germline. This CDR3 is CASSDPQGQGWPNEQFF. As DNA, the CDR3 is TGTGCCAGCAGCGACCCTCAGGGACAGGGCTGGCCCAATGAGCAGTTCTTC.

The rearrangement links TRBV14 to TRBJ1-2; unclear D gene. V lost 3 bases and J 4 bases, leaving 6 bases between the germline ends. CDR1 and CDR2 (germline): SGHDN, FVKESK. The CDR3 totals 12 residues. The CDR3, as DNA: TGTGCCAGCAGCCAGGCGGGCTATGGCTACACCTTC. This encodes CASSQAGYGYTF.

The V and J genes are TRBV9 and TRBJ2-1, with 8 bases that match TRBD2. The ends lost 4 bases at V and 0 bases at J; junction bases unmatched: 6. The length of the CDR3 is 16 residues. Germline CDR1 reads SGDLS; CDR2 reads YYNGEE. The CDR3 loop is CASSTLSGSSYNEQFF. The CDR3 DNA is TGTGCCAGCAGCACATTAAGCGGGAGCTCCTACAATGAGCAGTTCTTC.

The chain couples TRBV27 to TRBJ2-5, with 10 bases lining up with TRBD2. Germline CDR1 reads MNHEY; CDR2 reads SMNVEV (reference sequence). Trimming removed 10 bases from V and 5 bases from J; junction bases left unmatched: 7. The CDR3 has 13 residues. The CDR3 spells CATSGSRRETQYF. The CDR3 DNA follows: TGTGCCACTAGCGGGAGTAGGAGGGAGACCCAGTACTTC.

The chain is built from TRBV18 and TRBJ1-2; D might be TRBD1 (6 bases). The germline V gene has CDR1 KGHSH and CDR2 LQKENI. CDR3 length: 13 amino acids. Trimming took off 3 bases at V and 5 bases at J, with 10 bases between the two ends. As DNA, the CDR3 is TGTGCCAGCTCACCCTCAGGGGAGTATGGCTACACCTTC. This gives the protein CASSPSGEYGYTF.

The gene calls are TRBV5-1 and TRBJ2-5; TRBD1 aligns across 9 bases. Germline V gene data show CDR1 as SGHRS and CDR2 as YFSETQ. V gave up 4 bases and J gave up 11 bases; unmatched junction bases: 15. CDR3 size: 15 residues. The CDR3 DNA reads TGCGCCAGCAGCCTAAACGCAGACAGGGGGGCTGAGCAGTACTTC. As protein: CASSLNADRGAEQYF.